This TCR beta chain is from a study of cytomegalovirus exposure and HLA in healthy donors. The primer mix had 60 Vbeta and 13 Jbeta primers. TCRdb's table, derived via immunoSEQ multiplex PCR, lists solely in-frame clones and lacks some. The sample lists fewer than 250,000 clones; over 60% were seen once. Whole-study results and caveats: For TCR beta chains, V- and J-gene trimming was later linked to a missense DCLRE1C variant. HLA-A and HLA-B allele assignments for most subjects were reportedly predicted accurately using TCR beta sequences.

About this clone: Its target is not known.

With 2 bases removed from V and 3 bases from J, the gap between germline ends came to 8 bases. CDR3 length: 14 amino acids. Germline loops: CDR1 SEHNR, CDR2 FQNEAQ (reference sequence). The clonotype originates from a male donor in good health and CMV-seronegative. The chain uses TRBV7-9 and TRBJ2-1, with a weak D call TRBD1 (5 bases). The specimen sequenced was PBMCs. This CDR3 is CASSLLTGYNEQFF. CDR3 nucleotide sequence: TGTGCCAGCAGCTTATTAACAGGCTACAATGAGCAGTTCTTC.